These 14 T cell receptor beta chains came from one sample sequenced in a study of blood T cells in healthy people across ages (dated by TCRdb to between 2014 and 2017). Receptor amplification or capture employed 5' RACE. Sequencing was carried out with an Illumina HiSeq 2500. A second PCR of roughly 7 to 12 cycles was run with a J-beta primer mix and a sample-barcoded 5' primer. TCRdb reanalyzed the raw reads on its own, using fastp at Q25 for trimming and MiXCR for clone calling, and kept in-frame beta chains. Here each entry gathers all rows of one CDR3 protein and keeps the most common genes and DNA. The sample profile shows about a million distinct CDR3 sequences; 30% to 40% of them were found once. Of the sample, less than 15% falls within the top ten clones. Input material: blood. These receptors all stem from a man between 18 and 35 years old in good health.

This clonotype was seen only a few times. The gene calls are TRBV4-1 and TRBJ1-2; D is unclear. CDR3 length equals 13 residues. Trimming pared 0 bases from V and 4 bases from J, leaving 6 bases between. Per germline, CDR1 MGHRA and CDR2 YSYEKL. In DNA form, the CDR3 reads TGCGCCAGCAGCCAAGATAGCGGCTATGGCTACACCTTC. Its translation: CASSQDSGYGYTF.

The CDR3 here is CSARDQPGGIYF. The CDR3 nucleotides are TGCAGTGCTAGAGATCAACCCGGGGGCATATATTTT. V usage is TRBV20-1 and J usage is TRBJ1-3; D may be TRBD1 (5 bases). This CDR3 is 12 amino acids long. Per germline, CDR1 DFQATT and CDR2 SNEGSKA (reference sequence). Trimming took 0 bases from V and 12 from J, leaving 12 bases between them.

This clonotype was recorded many times. The V gene is TRBV12-3 or TRBV12-4, the J gene TRBJ2-3; 10 positions match TRBD2. The CDR3 loop spans 19 amino acids. Losses at the gene ends were 2 bases for V and 6 bases for J; bases not matched to a gene: 17. CDR3 in DNA: TGTGCCAGCAGTTTAAGGTTTTCGGGCGGGCTAGCGGGGGCGGATACGCAGTATTTT. Its translation: CASSLRFSGGLAGADTQYF.

The V and J genes are TRBV9 and TRBJ1-1; D might be TRBD1 (6 bases). The CDR3 spans 14 residues. Germline V gene sequence: CDR1 SGDLS, CDR2 YYNGEE. V was trimmed by 0 bases and J by 3 bases, leaving 9 bases between them. Here the CDR3 reads CASSVVSGDTEAFF. Written as DNA, the CDR3 is TGTGCCAGCAGCGTAGTGTCAGGGGACACTGAAGCTTTCTTT. The whole variable domain, remainder taken from reference TRBV9 and TRBJ1-1, is DSGVTQTPKHLITATGQRVTLRCSPRSGDLSVYWYQQSLDQGLQFLIQYYNGEERAKGNILERFSAQQFPDLHSELNLSSLELGDSALYFCASSVVSGDTEAFFGQGTRLTVV.

The genes are TRBV10-3 and TRBJ1-1, with a possible D match to TRBD1 (5 bases). The CDR3 is 16 residues long. The V gene's germline CDR1 is ENHRY and CDR2 SYGVKD. Trimming removed 7 bases from V and 1 base from J, with 19 bases in between. The CDR3 bases are TGTGCCATCAAGAACCCAGAGGGGAGCGGGAACACTGAAGCTTTCTTT. Translation: CAIKNPEGSGNTEAFF.

The V call is TRBV4-1, the J call TRBJ1-1; the match to TRBD1 covers 7 bases. Losses at the gene ends were 6 bases for V and 6 bases for J; bases not matched to a gene: 7. Germline assignment: CDR1 MGHRA and CDR2 YSYEKL. The CDR3 loop spans 13 amino acids. CDR3 in DNA: TGCGCCAGCAGTTACCGACAGGGCGCTGAAGCTTTCTTT. Translated, it gives CASSYRQGAEAFF.

This clonotype was seen ten or more times. The chain joins TRBV5-1 to TRBJ2-7; TRBD1 is a possible D gene (7 bases). Between the trimmed V and J ends, which lost 4 bases and 5 bases, there was a span of 13 bases. The CDR3 consists of 13 residues. Germline loops: CDR1 SGHRS, CDR2 YFSETQ. The CDR3 DNA sequence: TGCGCCAGCAGCCTTCAGGGGGAGGACGAGCAGTACTTC. It codes for CASSLQGEDEQYF. Full variable domain (missing parts from reference TRBV5-1 and TRBJ2-7): KAGVTQTPRYLIKTRGQQVTLSCSPISGHRSVSWYQQTPGQGLQFLFEYFSETQRNKGNFPGRFSGRQFSNSRSEMNVSTLELGDSALYLCASSLQGEDEQYFGPGTRLTVT.

In regard to this clonotype: A junction end diverges from the germline sequence, so it may reflect a read error. The V and J genes are TRBV2 and TRBJ2-1; 13 nucleotides align to TRBD2. The CDR3 is made up of 14 amino acids. Germline loops: CDR1 SNHLY, CDR2 FYNNEI. Written as DNA, the CDR3 is TGTGTCAGCAGTGGACTAGCGGGGGTCGATGAGCAGTTCTTC. This translates into CVSSGLAGVDEQFF.

The chain has TRBV6-1 and TRBJ2-5, with TRBD1 identical over 7 bases. The DNA end favors TRBJ2-7, so the J call may be wrong. This CDR3 has 18 residues. Germline CDR1 MNHNS, CDR2 SASEGT. The CDR3 DNA reads as TGTGCCAGCAGTGATCTGGCCCAGACAGGGACGCTCCCCTACGAGCAGTACTTC. Translated, it gives CASSDLAQTGTLPYEQYF.

The chain joins TRBV5-1 to TRBJ2-3; 7 positions agree with TRBD2. This CDR3 region has 14 residues. Germline CDR1 is SGHRS and CDR2 is YFSETQ. V lost 4 bases, J lost 4 bases, and 6 bases stayed unmatched. For the CDR3, the DNA is TGCGCCAGCAGCGGGGGGGAACGAGCAGATACGCAGTATTTT. This codes for CASSGGERADTQYF.

CDR3 region: CSANPDRAQPQHF. Written as DNA, the CDR3 is TGCAGTGCGAATCCGGACAGGGCCCAGCCCCAGCATTTT. The chain has TRBV20-1 and TRBJ1-5, with 8 bases fitting TRBD1. This CDR3 spans 13 amino acids. Germline V CDR1 and CDR2: DFQATT, SNEGSKA (reference sequence). V was pared by 6 bases and J by 7 bases, with 8 bases of the junction left unmatched.

This clonotype was observed a handful of times. V gene TRBV20-1 combines with J gene TRBJ2-3; TRBD2 agrees at 13 bases. This CDR3 is 19 amino acids long. Germline values: CDR1 DFQATT, CDR2 SNEGSKA (reference sequence). V lost 5 bases, J lost 2 bases, and 16 bases stayed unmatched. The CDR3 DNA is TGCAGTGCTCTAATTGACGAAGGACTAGCGGGGGTGAACACAGATACGCAGTATTTT. Its protein is CSALIDEGLAGVNTDTQYF.

The V gene is TRBV19, the J gene TRBJ2-7, with 7 nucleotides matching TRBD1. Losses at the gene ends were 2 bases for V and 0 bases for J; bases not matched to a gene: 7. The germline V gene encodes CDR1 LNHDA and CDR2 SQIVND (reference sequence). The CDR3 consists of 16 residues. The CDR3 DNA reads as TGTGCCAGTAGTATAAAAGGACAGGCAAGCTCCTACGAGCAGTACTTC. Its protein is CASSIKGQASSYEQYF. The variable domain in full, with the rest retrieved from reference TRBV19 and TRBJ2-7, is DGGITQSPKYLFRKEGQNVTLSCEQNLNHDAMYWYRQDPGQGLRLIYYSQIVNDFQKGDIAEGYSVSREKKESFPLTVTSAQKNPTAFYLCASSIKGQASSYEQYFGPGTRLTVT.

The V call is TRBV9, the J call TRBJ2-1; D could derive from TRBD1 or TRBD2 (6 bases each). CDR1 is SGDLS, CDR2 YYNGEE, per germline. This CDR3 comprises 16 residues. V lost 5 bases to trimming and J lost 4 bases, with 19 bases between them. CDR3 nucleotide sequence: TGTGCCAGCAGGCCTCCGGGGGACAATTCTTACAATGAGCAGTTCTTC. Encoded protein: CASRPPGDNSYNEQFF.